A selection of T cell receptor beta chains follows, all from one sample in a study of shared clonotypes between healthy human individuals. Assay: immunoSEQ multiplex PCR; the TCRdb copy retains only in-frame clones and omits some. The data contain about 2 million clones, roughly 95% of them singletons. Input material: naive CD4+ T cells sorted from blood. The receptor set was obtained from a man aged 18 to 29 in good health. The CDR3 runs from the conserved cysteine through the conserved F or W. The order of the fields is CDR3 DNA, CDR3 protein, J gene, clone size, D gene, V gene. D genes are given only for firm matches. Clone size is stated in some rows and not others, as once, few, many or a class when expanded.

TGTGCCAGCAGCGCCAGGGGACCGCCCTACGAGCAGTACTTC CASSARGPPYEQYF TRBJ2-7 NA NA TRBV7-2
TGTGCCAGTAGTACACGGGACAGGGGATACAATCAGCCCCAGCATTTT CASSTRDRGYNQPQHF TRBJ1-5 once TRBD1 TRBV19
TGTGCCAGCAGCCCGGACCATTCTTACTACAATGAGCAGTTCTTC CASSPDHSYYNEQFF TRBJ2-1 NA NA TRBV7-2
TGTGCCAGCAGCTTCACCCCAGGGTCCCGCACCATATATTTT CASSFTPGSRTIYF TRBJ1-3 NA NA TRBV7-2
TGTGCCAGCAGCCCGCTAACCGAAGGATCACCCCTCCACTTT CASSPLTEGSPLHF TRBJ1-6 NA NA TRBV5-4
TGTGCCAGTAGTATGGATAGCGGGAGCCGTGGGGAGCAGTACTTC CASSMDSGSRGEQYF TRBJ2-7 NA TRBD2 TRBV19
TGTGCCAGCAGCCCCCCTAGCGGGGGCCCCTACGAGCAGTACTTC CASSPPSGGPYEQYF TRBJ2-7 NA TRBD2 TRBV5-4
TGTGCCAGCAGTTACTCGGACAGGGGGTTGAGGGAGCAGTACTTC CASSYSDRGLREQYF TRBJ2-7 NA TRBD1 TRBV6-5
TGTGCCAGCAGTGAGGGAGCGGGGGAGCAGTTCTTC CASSEGAGEQFF TRBJ2-1 NA TRBD2 TRBV2
TGTGCCAGCAGCCCCGACCCAACGCTCTACGAGCAGTACTTC CASSPDPTLYEQYF TRBJ2-7 NA NA TRBV5-6
TGTGCCTGGAGGGGGACAGGCCAAGAGACCCAGTACTTC CAWRGTGQETQYF TRBJ2-5 NA TRBD1 TRBV30
TGTGCCAGCACCAACGCCGGGACAGGGGGAAGGGAGCAGTACTTC CASTNAGTGGREQYF TRBJ2-7 once TRBD1 TRBV6-5
TGTGCCAGCTCACCACCGGGCACTTATCAGCCCCAGCATTTT CASSPPGTYQPQHF TRBJ1-5 few NA TRBV18
TGCGCCAGCAGTGAGTCGGGGACAGGATCCTACGAGCAGTACTTC CASSESGTGSYEQYF TRBJ2-7 NA TRBD1 TRBV10-1
TGCAGCGTTTCCGGACGGTTGAACACTGAAGCTTTCTTT CSVSGRLNTEAFF TRBJ1-1 NA NA TRBV29-1
TGTGCCAGCACCCTAGGACCAGGTTACGAGCAGTACTTC CASTLGPGYEQYF TRBJ2-7 NA NA TRBV7-3
TGCAGCGTTGACAAGACCTACAATGAGCAGTTCTTC CSVDKTYNEQFF TRBJ2-1 NA NA TRBV29-1
TGTGCCAGTAGTACGACAGGGGTGGGCAATCAGCCCCAGCATTTT CASSTTGVGNQPQHF TRBJ1-5 NA TRBD1 TRBV19
TGTGCCAGCAGGTTTCCCCTAGCGGGTTTGCCAGATACGCAGTATTTT CASRFPLAGLPDTQYF TRBJ2-3 once TRBD2 TRBV2
TGTGCCTGGGGGGACGACGACGAGCAGTACTTC CAWGDDDEQYF TRBJ2-7 NA NA TRBV30
TGTGCCACCGCTCAGGGTTGGGGGGAGACCCAGTACTTC CATAQGWGETQYF TRBJ2-5 NA NA TRBV6-1
TGTGCCAGCAGAGGACAGAACACTGAAGCTTTCTTT CASRGQNTEAFF TRBJ1-1 NA NA TRBV2
TGTGCCAGCAGCTTGGTGGGGACAGGGGCCGGGGAGCTGTTTTTT CASSLVGTGAGELFF TRBJ2-2 NA TRBD1 TRBV5-4
TGTGCCAGCTCGATAAAATTCAGCTACACCTTC CASSIKFSYTF TRBJ1-2 NA NA TRBV28
TGTGCCAGCAGCCCAATAACAGATACGCAGTATTTT CASSPITDTQYF TRBJ2-3 NA NA TRBV9
TGTGCCAGCAGTTACGGGGGACAGACCTACGAGCAGTACTTC CASSYGGQTYEQYF TRBJ2-7 NA TRBD1 TRBV6-6